This entry lists 26 T cell receptor beta chains sequenced from one sample in a study of T cell repertoires in cytomegalovirus infection. TCRdb independently ran MiXCR on the reads; one entry per CDR3 protein. The sample lists some 440,000 distinct CDR3 sequences, under 40% occurring once. The sample was PBMCs. The receptors stem from a human donor in good health (CMV status not recorded). Some clones in this sample may be carry-over from other donors' samples.

The table lists this clonotype with a few counts. The DNA of the CDR3 is TGTGCCAGCACCTTGGGGGCAGGGCCCTACGAGCAGTACTTC. Translation: CASTLGAGPYEQYF. This chain connects TRBV12-3 or TRBV12-4 to TRBJ2-7; tentative D call: TRBD1 (6 bases). With 7 bases removed from V and 2 bases from J, the gap between germline ends came to 15 bases. This CDR3 has 14 residues.

This chain links TRBV4-3 with TRBJ2-2; D is uncertain. Trimming stripped 0 bases from V and 4 bases from J, with 18 bases between. The CDR3 totals 18 residues. The germline CDR1 and CDR2 sequences are LGHNA and YSLEER. CDR3 DNA: TGCGCCAGCAGCCAAGATGTCCCCCTCCGAAGGGTCACCGGGGAGCTGTTTTTT. Translated, it gives CASSQDVPLRRVTGELFF.

A remark on this clonotype: A much larger clone differs by one base, so this may be a read error. Here the CDR3 omits its conserved ending phenylalanine or tryptophan, so a read error is the likely source. The chain recombines TRBV27 with TRBJ2-7; TRBD2 agrees at 10 bases. J gave up 5 bases and V 3 bases, and 7 bases lay outside the gene matches. The CDR3 spans 15 residues. Germline V CDR1 and CDR2: MNHEY, SMNVEV (reference sequence). The CDR3 here is CASSFDKRGGNEQYL. The CDR3 bases are TGTGCCAGCAGTTTTGATAAGCGGGGGGGCAACGAGCAGTACTTA.

The CDR3 reads CATSTRGEPGGYTF. CDR3 nucleotides: TGTGCCACCAGCACCCGGGGGGAGCCAGGAGGCTACACCTTC. This chain connects TRBV15 to TRBJ1-2; TRBD1 is a possible D gene (5 bases). Germline values: CDR1 LNHNV, CDR2 YYDKDF (reference sequence). The CDR3 is 14 residues long. V was shortened by 4 bases and J by 8 bases, with 17 bases between the two germline ends.

This clonotype came up a few times. The CDR3 DNA follows: TGTGCCACCAGCAGAGATGGGGGCTACACCGGGGAGCTGTTTTTT. Translation gives CATSRDGGYTGELFF. The V gene is TRBV15, the J gene TRBJ2-2; a weak D match, TRBD1 (6 bases). There are 15 residues in the CDR3. Trimming removed 0 bases from V and 3 bases from J, with 8 bases in between. Germline V lookup: CDR1 LNHNV, CDR2 YYDKDF (reference sequence).

This chain uses TRBV5-5 with TRBJ1-1; D call uncertain. The CDR3 covers 15 residues. Germline V gene data show CDR1 as SGHKS and CDR2 as YYEKEE (reference sequence). Trimming took off 4 bases at V and 0 bases at J, with 13 bases between the two ends. The chain's CDR3 is CASSPVLSVNTEAFF. As DNA, the CDR3 is TGTGCCAGCAGCCCCGTCCTTTCAGTGAACACTGAAGCTTTCTTT. The variable domain in full, with the rest retrieved from reference TRBV5-5 and TRBJ1-1, is DAGVTQSPTHLIKTRGQQVTLRCSPISGHKSVSWYQQVLGQGPQFIFQYYEKEERGRGNFPDRFSARQFPNYSSELNVNALLLGDSALYLCASSPVLSVNTEAFFGQGTRLTVV.

Concerning this clonotype itself: This may arise from a read error, as a much more abundant clone is one base away. The rearrangement joins TRBV5-5 to TRBJ2-5; D could derive from TRBD1 or TRBD2 (5 bases each). Germline values: CDR1 SGHKS, CDR2 YYEKEE (reference sequence). The CDR3 has 15 amino acids. V was trimmed by 2 bases and J by 1 base, leaving 12 bases between them. The CDR3 sequence: CASSLEGIPQETQYF. The CDR3, as DNA: TGTGCCAGCAGCTTAGAGGGGATCCCCCAAGAGACCCAGTACTTC.

CDR3 sequence reads: CASSLPAPRGDQPQHF. In DNA, the CDR3 is TGTGCCAGTAGTCTACCGGCACCTCGAGGGGACCAGCCCCAGCATTTT. This chain uses TRBV19 with TRBJ1-5; a weak D match, TRBD1 (5 bases). This CDR3 is built from 16 residues. Trimming cost V 5 bases and J 7 bases, with 21 bases left between them. CDR1 and CDR2 from the germline V gene are LNHDA and SQIVND (reference sequence).

The V and J genes are TRBV20-1 and TRBJ2-1; D is uncertain. The germline V gene has CDR1 DFQATT and CDR2 SNEGSKA (reference sequence). The CDR3 sequence is 12 residues long. Trimming took 4 bases from V and 0 from J, leaving 4 bases between them. The CDR3 loop reads CSAKDSYNEQFF. As DNA, the CDR3 is TGCAGTGCTAAGGACTCCTACAATGAGCAGTTCTTC.

This clonotype was recorded at least ten times. This chain connects TRBV7-6 to TRBJ1-6; D is unclear. The V gene's germline CDR1 is SGHVS and CDR2 FNYEAQ. The CDR3 contains 14 residues. V was pared by 5 bases and J by 9 bases, with 14 bases between. The CDR3, as DNA: TGTGCCAGCAGCCCGAAGTTGGGCCTTTCACCCCTCCACTTT. It specifies CASSPKLGLSPLHF.

With regard to this clonotype: The junction and the germline gene differ at one end; a read error may be behind it. CDR3 DNA sequence: TGTGCCAGCAGCCGACGCCGAGGAGCGGGGGGGCCGACCGGGGCGCTGTTTTTT. The encoded protein is CASSRRRGAGGPTGALFF. This chain joins TRBV7-2 and TRBJ2-2; 10 bases are shared with TRBD2. The CDR3 totals 18 residues. Germline CDR1 and CDR2: SGHTA and FQGNSA.

This clonotype was seen a handful of times. The rearrangement joins TRBV9 to TRBJ2-7; TRBD1 matches 7 bases. V lost 0 bases to trimming and J lost 5 bases; unmatched junction nucleotides: 5. The CDR3 runs 14 residues. Germline values: CDR1 SGDLS, CDR2 YYNGEE. Here the CDR3 DNA reads TGTGCCAGCAGCGTAGTTACAGGGGCCCACGAGCAGTACTTC. Translated, it gives CASSVVTGAHEQYF.

The chain uses TRBV6-6 and TRBJ2-7; 8 bases map to TRBD1. The J segment lost 0 bases and the V segment lost 6 bases, leaving 10 bases of the junction unmatched. The CDR3 loop spans 16 amino acids. CDR1 is MNHNY, CDR2 SVGAGI, per germline (reference sequence). CDR3 protein: CASSDPPGTGSYEQYF. DNA for the CDR3: TGTGCCAGCAGCGACCCGCCCGGGACAGGCTCCTACGAGCAGTACTTC.

With respect to this clonotype: In this CDR3 the conserved last residue, phenylalanine or tryptophan, is missing, so a read error is likely. No DNA is shown, since the ends of the CDR3 on it are uncertain; the CDR3 is the one TCRdb lists. The chain has TRBV7-6 and TRBJ2-7; the D call in the table, TRBD1, was not verified against the DNA. The germline V gene encodes CDR1 SGHVS and CDR2 FNYEAQ. The CDR3 has 10 amino acids, counting both end residues. CDR3 sequence: CASSFRQTGH.

DNA of the CDR3: TGCAGTGCTAAATACGGACAGGGCTTAAAGCAGTACTTC. Amino acid sequence: CSAKYGQGLKQYF. V is TRBV20-1 and J is TRBJ2-7, with 8 bases identical to TRBD1. Germline CDR1 reads DFQATT; CDR2 reads SNEGSKA (reference sequence). Trimming removed 4 bases from V and 8 bases from J; junction bases left unmatched: 10. There are 13 residues in the CDR3.

Details on this clonotype: Possible read error: a much larger clone is one base away. This CDR3 fails to terminate in the conserved phenylalanine or tryptophan, so it likely reflects a read error. This sequence joins TRBV6-2 or TRBV6-3 and TRBJ2-7; D possibly corresponds to TRBD2 (6 bases). The germline V gene encodes CDR1 MNHEY and CDR2 SVGEGT. Trimming cost V 7 bases and J 1 base, with 11 bases left between them. The length of the CDR3 is 13 residues. The CDR3 region has the DNA TGTGCCAGCAAACCCGGACTATCCTACGAGCAGTACTTA. Translated: CASKPGLSYEQYL.

CDR3 region: CALSYLLSNQPQHF. The CDR3 coding sequence is TGTGCCCTCAGTTACCTCCTTAGCAATCAGCCCCAGCATTTT. The gene calls are TRBV6-6 and TRBJ1-5; the D is unclear. Germline values: CDR1 MNHNY, CDR2 SVGAGI (reference sequence). Trimming took 11 bases from V and 0 from J, leaving 14 bases between them. This CDR3 contains 14 residues.

The gene calls are TRBV5-5 and TRBJ2-5, with D unresolved. Trimming pared 0 bases from V and 7 bases from J, leaving 13 bases between. CDR3 length equals 14 residues. The germline V gene encodes CDR1 SGHKS and CDR2 YYEKEE (reference sequence). CDR3 in DNA: TGTGCCAGCAGCTTGGGTAGGGTTGAAGCGACCCAGTACTTC. Translation gives CASSLGRVEATQYF.

V usage is TRBV7-9 and J usage is TRBJ1-3; D not resolved. The V gene lost 4 bases and the J gene lost 0 bases, with 10 bases spanning the gap. CDR1 is SEHNR and CDR2 is FQNEAQ in the germline V gene (reference sequence). The CDR3 contains 15 residues. The CDR3 loop is CASSSPQSSGNTIYF. The CDR3, as DNA: TGTGCCAGCAGCTCCCCACAGAGCTCTGGAAACACCATATATTTT.

This clonotype was recorded many times. The chain uses TRBV7-2 and TRBJ2-2, with 8 positions matching TRBD1. This CDR3 comprises 16 residues. Trimming cost V 5 bases and J 6 bases; bases outside gene matches: 11. Germline values: CDR1 SGHTA, CDR2 FQGNSA. CDR3 residues: CASSITGGWGAGELFF. CDR3 DNA: TGTGCCAGCAGCATCACAGGGGGTTGGGGCGCCGGGGAGCTGTTTTTT.

The chain links TRBV11-2 to TRBJ1-2; D uncertain. V was pared by 8 bases and J by 4 bases, with 8 bases between. In germline, CDR1 is SGHAT, CDR2 FQNNGV. The CDR3 loop spans 11 amino acids. The CDR3 sequence is CASAGRYGYTF. For the CDR3, the DNA is TGTGCCAGCGCAGGACGCTATGGCTACACCTTC.

With regard to this clonotype: An end of the junction differs from the germline gene, which may be a read error. The chain carries TRBV6-5 and TRBJ1-2, with 10 bases lining up with TRBD1. The CDR3 loop spans 15 amino acids. The germline gives CDR1 MNHEY, CDR2 SVGAGI. The CDR3 loop is CAGRTGTGANYGYTF. The CDR3 DNA sequence: TGTGCCGGCAGGACCGGGACAGGGGCCAACTATGGCTACACCTTC.

The V call is TRBV24-1, the J call TRBJ2-1; tentative D call: TRBD2 (7 bases). CDR3 length: 13 amino acids. Trimming removed 7 bases from V and 2 bases from J, with 8 bases in between. Germline V gene lookup returns CDR1 KGHDR and CDR2 SFDVKD. Here the CDR3 DNA reads TGTGCCACCAGAGGGGGGGCCTACAATGAGCAGTTCTTC. Protein: CATRGGAYNEQFF.

This rearrangement joins TRBV18 to TRBJ2-2, with TRBD1 as a possible D gene (5 bases). V was trimmed by 3 bases and J by 4 bases, leaving 6 bases between them. Germline CDR1 and CDR2: KGHSH and LQKENI. The CDR3 is 13 amino acids. CDR3 DNA: TGTGCCAGCTCACCGACAGTCACCGGGGAGCTGTTTTTT. The encoded protein is CASSPTVTGELFF.

This clonotype was seen ten or more times. The gene calls are TRBV6-1 and TRBJ2-4, with D possibly being TRBD1 (8 bases). The V gene's germline CDR1 is MNHNS and CDR2 SASEGT. V lost 2 bases, J lost 0 bases, and 17 bases lay in between. The CDR3 sequence is 18 residues long. As DNA, the CDR3 is TGTGCCAGCAGTGAAAGGACAGGGCGGGGGATAGCCAAAAACATTCAGTACTTC. Translating it yields CASSERTGRGIAKNIQYF.

In this sample, this clonotype turned up many times. The chain carries TRBV12-3 or TRBV12-4 and TRBJ2-3; no reliable D call. The CDR3 loop spans 13 amino acids. V gave up 6 bases and J gave up 1 base, with 8 bases separating them. CDR3 residues: CASSLTGTDTQYF. CDR3 nucleotide sequence: TGTGCCAGCAGCTTAACAGGCACAGATACGCAGTATTTT.